This TCR beta chain was captured in a study of blood T cell repertoires in COVID-19. Looking at the study overall: The United States, Italy and Spain provided the acute and convalescent COVID-19 samples.

The length of the CDR3 is 15 residues. Germline V gene lookup returns CDR1 LGHNA and CDR2 YSLEER. Trimming at V came to 1 base and at J to 6 bases, leaving 8 bases not matched to a gene. Assay: immunoSEQ multiplex PCR; the TCRdb copy retains only in-frame clones and omits some. The sample lists a few hundred thousand clones; roughly 88% were seen once. The chain links TRBV4-3 to TRBJ1-2, with 7 nucleotides matching TRBD1. The source material was peripheral blood. The clonotype was recovered from a woman aged 35 to 49 who had recovered from COVID-19. In DNA form, the CDR3 reads TGCGCCAGCAGCCAAGTCTACAGGGGAAGTGATGGCTACACCTTC. Its protein product is CASSQVYRGSDGYTF.